A selection of T cell receptor beta chains follows, all from one sample in a study of T-cell reconstitution after alpha-beta-depleted transplantation in children. Using its own MiXCR run on the PCR reads, TCRdb lists one record per CDR3 protein. The sample has about 200,000 distinct CDR3 sequences, more than 14% seen once. The specimen was PBMCs from the stem cell graft donor, collected from the stem cell graft. The receptor set was obtained from a human donor who donated a stem cell graft to a child with acute lymphoblastic leukemia. Both conserved end residues are part of each CDR3. The D gene is left open where the match is weak. Clone size is shown for a subset of rows, as once, few, many or a class of expanded clone.

j_call,v_call,d_call,clone_size,cdr3_aa,cdr3_nt
TRBJ1-1,TRBV29-1,TRBD1,many,CSVHHRGGTEAFF,TGCAGCGTTCATCACAGGGGGGGCACTGAAGCTTTCTTT
TRBJ2-1,TRBV6-1,TRBD2,many,CASSALAGGPSYNEQFF,TGTGCCAGCAGTGCACTAGCGGGAGGGCCCTCCTACAATGAGCAGTTCTTC
TRBJ2-7,TRBV5-4,NA,few,CASSLEESYEQYF,TGTGCCAGCAGCTTGGAGGAGTCCTACGAGCAGTACTTC
TRBJ1-1,TRBV7-9,NA,NA,CASSPMGENTEAFF,TGTGCCAGCAGCCCAATGGGGGAAAACACTGAAGCTTTCTTT
TRBJ2-7,TRBV7-4,NA,once,CACSFWDKYEQYF,TGTGCCTGCAGCTTTTGGGACAAGTACGAGCAGTACTTC
TRBJ1-1,TRBV27,NA,many,CASAPHKINTEAFF,TGTGCCTCAGCCCCCCACAAGATCAACACTGAAGCTTTCTTT
TRBJ2-3,TRBV6-4,TRBD2,NA,CASTQPGLRNQTSGSSNTQYF,TGTGCCAGCACTCAACCCGGGCTACGGAATCAGACTAGCGGGAGTTCAAATACGCAGTATTTT
TRBJ2-1,TRBV5-1,TRBD2,many,CASTELAEGEQFF,TGCGCCAGCACGGAACTAGCGGAAGGCGAGCAGTTCTTC
TRBJ2-7,TRBV5-1,TRBD1,many,CASRRTGAYEQYF,TGCGCCAGCAGGAGGACAGGGGCCTACGAGCAGTACTTC
TRBJ1-2,TRBV5-6,TRBD1,few,CASSLTSGTGGLRSYGYTF,TGTGCCAGCAGCTTAACCTCCGGGACAGGGGGCCTCCGCTCCTATGGCTACACCTTC
TRBJ2-7,TRBV12-3/TRBV12-4,TRBD1,many,CASSRTRQGAMGAYEQYF,TGTGCCAGCAGTCGAACCAGACAGGGGGCCATGGGGGCCTACGAGCAGTACTTC
TRBJ2-3,TRBV5-6,NA,many,CASSSLSWDFTDTQYF,TGTGCCAGCAGCTCCCTCTCGTGGGACTTCACAGATACGCAGTATTTT
TRBJ2-7,TRBV7-9,NA,NA,CASSLGGESYEQYF,TGTGCCAGCAGCTTAGGGGGTGAGTCCTACGAGCAGTACTTC
TRBJ1-4,TRBV7-9,NA,NA,CASSTRQAVINEKLFF,TGTGCCAGCAGCACCCGTCAGGCCGTGATAAATGAAAAACTGTTTTTT
TRBJ2-7,TRBV5-5,TRBD1,many,CASSLWDRLSYEQYF,TGTGCCAGCAGCCTCTGGGACAGACTCTCCTACGAGCAGTACTTC
TRBJ2-3,TRBV7-6,TRBD2,few,CASRPLPNSGRPRLGTDTQYF,TGTGCCAGCAGACCGCTACCAAATAGCGGGAGGCCTCGTCTCGGCACAGATACGCAGTATTTT
TRBJ2-1,TRBV5-1,TRBD2,NA,CASSLAPSGRPYNEQFF,TGCGCCAGCAGCTTGGCGCCTAGCGGTCGCCCCTACAATGAGCAGTTCTTC
TRBJ1-2,TRBV5-1,NA,many,CASSSPGTALTGYTF,TGCGCCAGCAGCTCCCCCGGGACCGCCTTGACCGGCTACACCTTC
TRBJ2-1,TRBV25-1,NA,many,CASLWDEQFF,TGTGCCAGCCTATGGGATGAGCAGTTCTTC
TRBJ1-6,TRBV7-9,NA,many,CASSLSRGSNSPLHF,TGTGCCAGCAGCTTATCACGGGGCTCTAATTCACCCCTCCACTTT
TRBJ1-1,TRBV6-1,TRBD1,many,CASSPGQSLEEAFF,TGTGCCAGCAGCCCGGGACAGTCATTGGAGGAAGCTTTCTTT
TRBJ2-7,TRBV5-1,TRBD2,NA,CASSLGTSDAYEQYF,TGCGCCAGCAGCTTAGGGACTAGCGACGCCTACGAGCAGTACTTC
TRBJ1-1,TRBV7-2,NA,many,CASSSQRLFTEAFF,TGTGCCAGCAGCTCCCAGCGACTGTTCACTGAAGCTTTCTTT
TRBJ2-7,TRBV2,TRBD1,many,CASRGRTGPLLTYEQYF,TGTGCCAGCAGGGGAAGGACAGGTCCTTTACTAACCTACGAGCAGTACTTC
TRBJ2-1,TRBV12-3/TRBV12-4,NA,many,CASSSIRAPGDEQFF,TGTGCCAGCAGTTCTATCAGAGCGCCAGGCGATGAGCAGTTCTTC
TRBJ2-1,TRBV4-2,NA,many,CASSHPSGNEQFF,TGTGCCAGCAGCCATCCCAGCGGCAATGAGCAGTTCTTC
TRBJ1-1,TRBV12-3/TRBV12-4,NA,many,CASSYRENTEAFF,TGTGCCAGCAGTTATAGGGAGAACACTGAAGCTTTCTTT
TRBJ2-2,TRBV29-1,NA,many,CSVESAPGELFF,TGCAGCGTTGAGTCCGCCCCCGGGGAGCTGTTTTTT
TRBJ2-1,TRBV10-3,TRBD2,many,CATRTSDNEQFF,TGTGCCACGAGGACTAGCGATAATGAGCAGTTCTTC
TRBJ1-1,TRBV29-1,NA,many,CSVEGDTEAFF,TGCAGCGTTGAGGGGGACACTGAAGCTTTCTTT
TRBJ2-2,TRBV6-5,NA,many,CASSLLLLARTGELFF,TGTGCCAGCAGTTTACTCCTGCTAGCGCGCACCGGGGAGCTGTTTTTT
TRBJ2-1,TRBV14,NA,NA,CASSRDVGNFYNEQFF,TGTGCCAGCAGCCGAGACGTCGGGAATTTCTACAATGAGCAGTTCTTC
TRBJ1-2,TRBV20-1,NA,many,CSAPRGGTYGYTF,TGCAGTGCTCCCCGGGGGGGTACCTATGGCTACACCTTC